These 8 T cell receptor beta chains share one sample of origin, sequenced in a study of a mutant IDH1 vaccine in newly diagnosed glioma. Stated time point: week 11, during vaccination. Every vaccine dose comprised 300 ug of mutant IDH1 20-mer peptide plus topical imiquimod. Some clones are missing from TCRdb's copy, which holds only in-frame ones; the method was immunoSEQ multiplex PCR. The table includes roughly 22,000 clones, roughly 91% detected once. Their specific antigens are unknown. This sample comprised PBMCs, obtained from a glioma patient whose treatment included an IDH1 peptide vaccine. These receptor sequences come from a woman aged 35 to 49 with glioma.

The J gene is TRBJ2-5, the V gene TRBV4-2, with D uncertain. Trimming left V 1 base short and J 1 base short, with 10 bases between. Germline V gene data show CDR1 as LGHNA and CDR2 as YNFKEQ. CDR3 size: 15 residues. Written as DNA, the CDR3 is TGTGCCAGCAGCCAAGTAACAGCCATCCAAGAGACCCAGTACTTC. Residues: CASSQVTAIQETQYF.

The chain carries TRBV4-3 and TRBJ2-4, with a tentative D call TRBD2 (6 bases). The germline V gene encodes CDR1 LGHNA and CDR2 YSLEER. V was cut by 0 bases and J by 7 bases, with 10 bases left in between. The CDR3 covers 14 residues. CDR3 amino acids: CASSQDNRGNIQYF. Here the CDR3 DNA reads TGCGCCAGCAGCCAAGATAATCGGGGGAACATTCAGTACTTC.

This clone was picked up one time. The J gene is TRBJ2-2, the V gene TRBV9, with D unclear. Germline CDR1 is SGDLS and CDR2 is YYNGEE. V lost 4 bases and J lost 0, with 13 bases in between. The CDR3 extends over 16 amino acids. CDR3: CASSPRHAANTGELFF. The CDR3 DNA is TGTGCCAGCAGCCCTAGGCATGCGGCGAACACCGGGGAGCTGTTTTTT. Using reference TRBV9 and TRBJ2-2 for the parts outside the CDR3, the full variable domain is DSGVTQTPKHLITATGQRVTLRCSPRSGDLSVYWYQQSLDQGLQFLIQYYNGEERAKGNILERFSAQQFPDLHSELNLSSLELGDSALYFCASSPRHAANTGELFFGEGSRLTVL.

This clone turned up a few times. This chain links TRBV4-2 with TRBJ1-5, with TRBD1 matching 9 bases. This CDR3 has 14 residues. In germline, CDR1 is LGHNA, CDR2 YNFKEQ. J was trimmed by 6 bases and V by 4 bases; bases with no gene match: 4. CDR3 DNA sequence: TGTGCCAGCAGCCTGGGACAGGGAAGTCAGCCCCAGCATTTT. This gives the protein CASSLGQGSQPQHF.

The CDR3: CASSLPDRGGYGYTF. The CDR3 DNA sequence: TGTGCCAGCAGCCTGCCGGACAGGGGGGGGTATGGCTACACCTTC. V usage is TRBV7-2 and J usage is TRBJ1-2, with TRBD1 matching over 10 bases. CDR1 is SGHTA, CDR2 FQGNSA, per germline. With 5 bases clipped from V and 5 bases from J, the junction kept 8 bases outside the gene matches. The CDR3 has 15 residues.

As DNA, the CDR3 is TGTGCCAGCAGCCGACTAGCGGGAGGGCCTGGCGAGCAGTACTTC. Amino acid sequence: CASSRLAGGPGEQYF. This rearrangement joins TRBV7-2 to TRBJ2-7; 14 bases align to TRBD2. The junction had 6 bases not matched to a gene; V was cut back by 5 bases and J by 6 bases. The CDR3 has 15 amino acids. Germline values: CDR1 SGHTA, CDR2 FQGNSA.

V usage is TRBV4-3 and J usage is TRBJ1-2, with 8 nucleotides matching TRBD1. V was pared by 4 bases and J by 2 bases, with 12 bases of the junction left unmatched. Germline lookup yields CDR1 LGHNA and CDR2 YSLEER. This CDR3 contains 17 residues. The CDR3 reads CASSLNVPGQENYGYTF. The CDR3 DNA reads as TGCGCCAGCAGCCTAAACGTCCCGGGACAGGAAAACTATGGCTACACCTTC.

This chain links TRBV2 with TRBJ1-5; D call uncertain. The germline gives CDR1 SNHLY, CDR2 FYNNEI. Trimming pared 5 bases from V and 0 bases from J, leaving 8 bases between. The CDR3 runs 14 residues. The DNA for the CDR3 is TGTGCCAGCAGTCCAAACTATAGCAATCAGCCCCAGCATTTT. It encodes CASSPNYSNQPQHF.